The T cell receptor beta chain described here comes from a study of Graves' ophthalmopathy and Graves' hyperthyroidism. Beta-chain TCR CDR3 regions were amplified from RNA transcripts. Second-round multiplex PCR followed a first-round RT-PCR using HTBI primers. TCRdb itself ran the multiplex PCR reads through MiXCR, one entry per CDR3 protein. The table shows about 340,000 distinct CDR3 sequences, with 15% to 20% occurring only once. The J segment lost 2 bases and the V segment lost 5 bases, leaving 8 bases of the junction unmatched. CDR1 and CDR2 (germline): MNHEY, SMNVEV (reference sequence). CDR3 length: 16 amino acids.

This TCR was recovered from an adult man with Graves' ophthalmopathy. The source material was peripheral blood. The V call is TRBV27, the J call TRBJ1-2, with 10 positions matching TRBD1. Here the CDR3 DNA reads TGTGCCAGCAGTCGGACAGGGGGGTTCGGAAACTATGGCTACACCTTC. This codes for CASSRTGGFGNYGYTF.